Each of the 30 T cell receptor beta chains below was sequenced from the same sample in a study of blood T cell repertoires in COVID-19. Using immunoSEQ multiplex PCR, the repertoire was profiled, and TCRdb retains in-frame clones only, with some absent. The sample consists of 190,000 or so clones, about 87% of them appearing once. Sequencing was performed on peripheral blood. The origin of the receptors is a woman aged 18-35 years who had recovered from COVID-19.

This clone was observed a handful of times. The genes are TRBV6-5 and TRBJ1-5; D uncertain. The CDR3 covers 15 residues. Germline-derived CDR1 and CDR2 are MNHEY and SVGAGI. The ends were cut back, 7 bases at V and 3 bases at J, with 16 bases in the middle. The CDR3: CASKQFEQHNQPQHF. DNA of the CDR3: TGTGCCAGCAAGCAGTTCGAACAGCACAATCAGCCCCAGCATTTT.

The chain joins TRBV6-5 to TRBJ2-5; 8 nucleotides align to TRBD1. Germline V gives CDR1 MNHEY, CDR2 SVGAGI. Trimming removed 10 bases from V and 5 bases from J; junction bases left unmatched: 6. The CDR3 runs 12 residues. The CDR3 nucleotides are TGTGCCACCGGACAGGGTCACGAGACCCAGTACTTC. Residues: CATGQGHETQYF.

Written as DNA, the CDR3 is TGTGCCAGCAACAATCGACAGGCCAACACTGAAGCTTTCTTT. Translation: CASNNRQANTEAFF. The V and J genes are TRBV6-5 and TRBJ1-1; D may be TRBD1 (6 bases). Germline loops: CDR1 MNHEY, CDR2 SVGAGI. The CDR3 spans 14 residues. Trimming pared 7 bases from V and 2 bases from J, leaving 14 bases between.

The V gene is TRBV4-1, the J gene TRBJ2-3, with D hard to call. The germline CDR1 and CDR2 sequences are MGHRA and YSYEKL. The CDR3 is 14 amino acids. Trimming took off 1 base at V and 2 bases at J, with 7 bases between the two ends. In nucleotides, the CDR3 is TGCGCCAGCAGCCAAGGAGGTTCCACAGATACGCAGTATTTT. Protein: CASSQGGSTDTQYF.

This chain joins TRBV5-4 and TRBJ1-2; 7 bases map to TRBD1. This CDR3 spans 17 amino acids. Trimming took 1 base from V and 2 from J; bases not matched to a gene: 11. Germline V CDR1 and CDR2: SGHNT, YYREEE (reference sequence). The CDR3 protein is CASSLHSGTVPNYGYTF. The CDR3 nucleotides read TGTGCCAGCAGCTTGCATTCCGGGACAGTCCCCAACTATGGCTACACCTTC.

The chain recombines TRBV9 with TRBJ1-1, with 8 bases aligning to TRBD1. This CDR3 is built from 15 residues. With V trimmed by 0 bases and J by 6 bases, 7 bases remained unmatched. Germline CDR1 is SGDLS and CDR2 is YYNGEE. The CDR3 coding sequence is TGTGCCAGCAGCGTAGGAAACAGGGGGATCGCTGAAGCTTTCTTT. It specifies CASSVGNRGIAEAFF.

This chain links TRBV7-2 with TRBJ1-1; D unclear. This CDR3 spans 11 amino acids. The ends were cut back, 2 bases at V and 8 bases at J, with 6 bases in the middle. The V gene's germline CDR1 is SGHTA and CDR2 FQGNSA. The CDR3 region is CASSLNQEAFF. The CDR3 region has the DNA TGTGCCAGCAGCTTAAATCAGGAAGCTTTCTTT.

CDR3 nucleotide sequence: TGTGCCAGCAGCTTACGACCAGGGAAAAGGGAAATCATCGGGGAGCTGTTTTTT. Protein: CASSLRPGKREIIGELFF. The chain combines TRBV9 with TRBJ2-2; D may be TRBD1 (5 bases). Germline CDR1 is SGDLS and CDR2 is YYNGEE. Trimming took off 4 bases at V and 7 bases at J, with 26 bases between the two ends. The CDR3 consists of 18 residues.

This clone has only a few counts. The CDR3 nucleotides read TGTGCCAGCAGTGATATATTTAGCAATCAGCCCCAGCATTTT. The encoded protein is CASSDIFSNQPQHF. This chain uses TRBV2 with TRBJ1-5; D uncertain. Germline lookup yields CDR1 SNHLY and CDR2 FYNNEI. Trimming left V 3 bases short and J 0 bases short, with 6 bases between. This CDR3 has 14 amino acids.

The rearrangement uses TRBV27 and TRBJ2-7, with a tentative D call TRBD1 (5 bases). Germline CDR1 MNHEY, CDR2 SMNVEV (reference sequence). The CDR3 is 11 residues long. The V end was cut by 6 bases, the J end by 8 bases, with 11 bases between. The DNA for the CDR3 is TGTGCCAGCAGCGATAGGGGAAAGCAGTACGTC. The encoded protein is CASSDRGKQYV.

The count of this clone is one. The chain couples TRBV28 to TRBJ2-7; TRBD2 matches 8 bases. Germline V CDR1 and CDR2: MDHEN, SYDVKM. V lost 3 bases, J lost 3 bases, and 7 bases stayed unmatched. The length of the CDR3 is 15 residues. CDR3 in amino acids: CASSFGGVHSYEQYV. The CDR3 nucleotides are TGTGCCAGCAGTTTCGGGGGGGTTCACAGCTACGAGCAGTACGTC.

The chain couples TRBV11-3 to TRBJ2-3, with a tentative D call TRBD1 (5 bases). Trimming stripped 5 bases from V and 5 bases from J, with 5 bases between. Germline V gene lookup returns CDR1 SGHNT and CDR2 YENEEA. The CDR3 is made up of 11 amino acids. This CDR3 reads CASSQGDTQYF. DNA for the CDR3: TGTGCCAGCAGCCAGGGAGATACGCAGTATTTT.

CDR3 DNA: TGTGCCAGCAGCCCCGGGCTAGCGGACTACAATGAGCAGTTCTTC. It is translated as CASSPGLADYNEQFF. The V call is TRBV4-2, the J call TRBJ2-1; 7 positions agree with TRBD2. Germline-derived CDR1 and CDR2 are LGHNA and YNFKEQ. The CDR3 contains 15 residues. J was trimmed by 3 bases and V by 4 bases; bases with no gene match: 6.

This chain connects TRBV29-1 to TRBJ2-1; no clear D gene. Trimming pared 3 bases from V and 0 bases from J, leaving 12 bases between. Germline V lookup: CDR1 SQVTM, CDR2 ANQGSEA. This CDR3 contains 15 residues. The CDR3: CSVDGLASSYNEQFF. DNA for the CDR3: TGCAGCGTTGATGGTCTCGCTAGCTCCTACAATGAGCAGTTCTTC.

J is TRBJ2-3 and V is TRBV6-5, with 10 bases fitting TRBD2. V lost 5 bases to trimming and J lost 2 bases; unmatched junction nucleotides: 4. The CDR3 runs to 15 residues. Germline V gene sequence: CDR1 MNHEY, CDR2 SVGAGI. CDR3 coding DNA: TGTGCCAGCAGTCCACTAGCGGGGATCACAGATACGCAGTATTTT. This sequence encodes CASSPLAGITDTQYF.

J is TRBJ2-5 and V is TRBV7-9, with D possibly matching TRBD1 (6 bases). CDR3 size: 16 residues. The V end lost 5 bases, the J end lost 5 bases, and 21 bases lay between the germline ends. CDR1 and CDR2 (germline): SEHNR, FQNEAQ (reference sequence). The CDR3 here is CASSLVGGVGVETQYF. Here the CDR3 DNA reads TGTGCCAGCAGCCTGGTTGGGGGCGTTGGGGTGGAGACCCAGTACTTC.

The J gene is TRBJ2-1, the V gene TRBV5-1; 11 positions agree with TRBD2. Per the germline V gene, CDR1 is SGHRS and CDR2 is YFSETQ. This CDR3 has 15 residues. The trim removed 6 bases at V and 6 bases at J, leaving 8 bases unmatched. CDR3 DNA sequence: TGCGCCAGCACCCCACTAGCGGGAGTCCTCAATGAGCAGTTCTTC. Encoded protein: CASTPLAGVLNEQFF.

This chain connects TRBV5-1 to TRBJ2-3; maybe TRBD1 (7 bases). V was trimmed by 0 bases and J by 0 bases, leaving 11 bases between them. The CDR3 covers 16 residues. From germline, CDR1 is SGHRS and CDR2 YFSETQ. This CDR3 reads CASSLGAGGSTDTQYF. Here the CDR3 DNA reads TGCGCCAGCAGCTTGGGAGCAGGGGGGAGCACAGATACGCAGTATTTT.

The chain is built from TRBV18 and TRBJ2-7; D possibly corresponds to TRBD2 (5 bases). The V end was cut by 1 base, the J end by 0 bases, with 22 bases between. The length of the CDR3 is 19 residues. The V gene's germline CDR1 is KGHSH and CDR2 LQKENI. CDR3 sequence: CASSPRLAGVSSFSYEQYF. In DNA, the CDR3 is TGTGCCAGCTCACCACGATTGGCGGGCGTTTCCTCGTTCTCCTACGAGCAGTACTTC.

The V gene is TRBV9, the J gene TRBJ1-2; 7 nucleotides line up with TRBD1. V was clipped by 4 bases and J by 8 bases; unmatched bases: 11. CDR3 length equals 14 residues. Germline lookup yields CDR1 SGDLS and CDR2 YYNGEE. For the CDR3, the DNA is TGTGCCAGCAGCCCCCGACAGGGTATGAGGGGCTACACCTTC. Translation: CASSPRQGMRGYTF.

This CDR3 reads CASSLYRSNTGELFF. CDR3 in DNA: TGTGCCAGCAGCTTGTACAGGTCGAACACCGGGGAGCTGTTTTTT. The chain uses TRBV5-8 and TRBJ2-2; perhaps TRBD1 as D (5 bases). This CDR3 is 15 amino acids long. The germline V gene encodes CDR1 SGHTS and CDR2 YDEGEE. Trimming took 1 base from V and 0 from J, leaving 7 bases between them.

The rearrangement joins TRBV5-1 to TRBJ1-2, with D possibly TRBD1 on 5 matching bases. Germline CDR1 and CDR2: SGHRS and YFSETQ. The CDR3 is made up of 14 amino acids. The germline V and J ends were trimmed by 0 bases and 8 bases, with 14 bases remaining between them. The CDR3: CASSLDGGRYGYTF. For the CDR3, the DNA is TGCGCCAGCAGCTTGGACGGGGGAAGATACGGCTACACCTTC.

The V call is TRBV29-1, the J call TRBJ1-2; D is unresolved. The CDR3 loop spans 12 amino acids. Trimming took off 3 bases at V and 6 bases at J, with 11 bases between the two ends. Germline CDR1 reads SQVTM; CDR2 reads ANQGSEA. CDR3 nucleotides: TGCAGCGTTGATGCGGGGATTGATGGCTACACCTTC. The encoded protein is CSVDAGIDGYTF.

The chain is built from TRBV27 and TRBJ2-1; 12 positions agree with TRBD2. Germline CDR1 MNHEY, CDR2 SMNVEV (reference sequence). The CDR3 totals 16 residues. J was trimmed by 8 bases and V by 5 bases; bases with no gene match: 10. This CDR3 is CASSTPTSGGRDEQFF. In DNA, the CDR3 is TGTGCCAGCAGTACACCTACTAGCGGGGGGCGAGATGAGCAGTTCTTC.

The V gene is TRBV7-9, the J gene TRBJ2-7; 8 nucleotides align to TRBD1. J was trimmed by 3 bases and V by 3 bases; bases with no gene match: 4. The CDR3 sequence is 14 residues long. Germline values: CDR1 SEHNR, CDR2 FQNEAQ (reference sequence). The CDR3 region has the DNA TGTGCCAGCAGCTTTCCGGGACAGGACTACGAGCAGTACGTC. Its translation is CASSFPGQDYEQYV.

The chain's CDR3 is CASSHGVNYSQETQYF. The CDR3 nucleotides read TGTGCCAGCAGCCACGGGGTAAACTACTCCCAAGAGACCCAGTACTTC. V gene TRBV7-9 combines with J gene TRBJ2-5, with a weak D call TRBD2 (5 bases). The CDR3 totals 16 residues. The V gene's germline CDR1 is SEHNR and CDR2 FQNEAQ (reference sequence). Trimming shortened V by 5 bases and J by 1 base, and 17 bases separated the two germline ends.

As DNA, the CDR3 is TGTGCCAGCAGTTTAAGCACTCCCTACGAGCAGTACTTC. As protein: CASSLSTPYEQYF. The V gene is TRBV12-3 or TRBV12-4, the J gene TRBJ2-7; D is ambiguous. The V end was cut by 2 bases, the J end by 2 bases, with 7 bases between. There are 13 residues in the CDR3.

The rearrangement uses TRBV12-3 or TRBV12-4 and TRBJ1-2; 8 nucleotides line up with TRBD1. Trimming at V came to 6 bases and at J to 7 bases, leaving 4 bases not matched to a gene. This CDR3 comprises 12 residues. The CDR3 loop reads CASSPGGSGYTF. In DNA form, the CDR3 reads TGTGCCAGCAGCCCAGGGGGCAGTGGCTACACCTTC.

The chain recombines TRBV7-3 with TRBJ1-2; D gene unclear. V lost 0 bases and J 8 bases, leaving 16 bases between the germline ends. This CDR3 spans 15 amino acids. Germline lookup yields CDR1 SGHTA and CDR2 FQGTGA. The DNA for the CDR3 is TGTGCCAGCAGCTTAACAGGGAGCCCAACTTCAGGCTACACCTTC. The encoded protein is CASSLTGSPTSGYTF.

J is TRBJ2-6 and V is TRBV2; the D is unclear. The V end was cut by 6 bases, the J end by 0 bases, with 12 bases between. Germline V gene data show CDR1 as SNHLY and CDR2 as FYNNEI. This CDR3 region has 16 residues. The CDR3 bases are TGTGCCAGCAGCTCCCGACTTTACTCTGGGGCCAACGTCCTGACTTTC. It is translated as CASSSRLYSGANVLTF.